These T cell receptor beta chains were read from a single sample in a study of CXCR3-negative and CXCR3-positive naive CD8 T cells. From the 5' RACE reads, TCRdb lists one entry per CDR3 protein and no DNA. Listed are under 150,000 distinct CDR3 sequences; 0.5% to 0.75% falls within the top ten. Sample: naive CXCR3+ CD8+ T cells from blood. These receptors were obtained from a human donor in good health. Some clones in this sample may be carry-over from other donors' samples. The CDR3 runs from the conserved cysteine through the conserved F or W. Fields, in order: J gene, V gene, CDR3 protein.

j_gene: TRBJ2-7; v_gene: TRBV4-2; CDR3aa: CASSQTGTSGGPTYEQYF
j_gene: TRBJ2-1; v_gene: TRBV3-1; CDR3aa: CASSTPLTSDEQFF
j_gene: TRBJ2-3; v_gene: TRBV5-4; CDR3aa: CASSPGTTDTQYF
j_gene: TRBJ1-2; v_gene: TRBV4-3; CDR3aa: CASSQDSGTPYYGYTF
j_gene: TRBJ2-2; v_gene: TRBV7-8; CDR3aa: CASSLLSGGTNTGELFF
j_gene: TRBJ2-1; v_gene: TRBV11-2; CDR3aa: CASSLGRRANNEQFF
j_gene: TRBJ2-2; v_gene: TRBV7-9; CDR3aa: CASSLGPSRNTGELFF
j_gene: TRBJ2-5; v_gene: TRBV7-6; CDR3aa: CASSFGATRVRRETQYF
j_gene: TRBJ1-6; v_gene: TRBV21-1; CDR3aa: CASSKDEGGEDNSPLHF
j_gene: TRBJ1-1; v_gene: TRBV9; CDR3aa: CASMDIKGTEAFF
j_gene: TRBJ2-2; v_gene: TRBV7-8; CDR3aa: CASSLLGNTGELFF
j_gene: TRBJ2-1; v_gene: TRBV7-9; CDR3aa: CASRAGLDESYNEHFF
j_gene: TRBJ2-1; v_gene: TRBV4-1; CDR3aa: CASSVRRFDNEQFF
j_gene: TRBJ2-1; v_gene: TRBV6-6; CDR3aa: CASELGPYNEQFF
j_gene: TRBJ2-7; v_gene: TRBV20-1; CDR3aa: CSARQGSSYEQYF